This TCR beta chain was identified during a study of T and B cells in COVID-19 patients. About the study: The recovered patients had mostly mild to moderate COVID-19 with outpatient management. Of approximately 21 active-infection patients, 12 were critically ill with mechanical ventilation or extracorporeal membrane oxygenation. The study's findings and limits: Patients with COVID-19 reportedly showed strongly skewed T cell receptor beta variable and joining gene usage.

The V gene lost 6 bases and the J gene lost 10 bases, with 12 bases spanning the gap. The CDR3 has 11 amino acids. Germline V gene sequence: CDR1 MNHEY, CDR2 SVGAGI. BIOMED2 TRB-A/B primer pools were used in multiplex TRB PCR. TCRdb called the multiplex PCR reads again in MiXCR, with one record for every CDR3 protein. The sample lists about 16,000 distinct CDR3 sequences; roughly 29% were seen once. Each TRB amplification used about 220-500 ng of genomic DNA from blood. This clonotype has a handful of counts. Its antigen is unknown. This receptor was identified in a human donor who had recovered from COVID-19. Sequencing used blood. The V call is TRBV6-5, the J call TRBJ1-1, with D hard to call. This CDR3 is CASRSGMSAFF. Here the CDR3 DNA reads TGTGCCAGCAGGTCCGGGATGTCAGCTTTCTTT.